These T cell receptor beta chains were read from a single sample in a study of shared T cell receptors in the human thymus. The protocol was immunoSEQ multiplex PCR, while the TCRdb copy is restricted to in-frame clones and leaves out a portion. The sample contains about 660,000 clones, around 87% of which appear only once. In addition, the sample was reused for a study of human thymus T cells.

Sequencing used thymocytes. These receptors all come from a boy younger than two with a congenital heart defect. Both conserved end residues are part of each CDR3. The order of the fields is D gene, V gene, clone size, J gene, CDR3 DNA, CDR3 protein. D genes are given only for firm matches. The size entry is marked missing in some rows and otherwise reads once, few, many or a size class.

d_gene: -
v_gene: TRBV5-8
abundance: -
j_gene: TRBJ2-7
CDR3nt: TGTGCCAGCAGCGGCGGGCAGATCGAGCAGTACTTC
CDR3aa: CASSGGQIEQYF

d_gene: -
v_gene: TRBV25-1
abundance: -
j_gene: TRBJ1-3
CDR3nt: TGTGCCAGCAGTGAATATCAGGGGACGAGCTCTGGAAACACCATATATTTT
CDR3aa: CASSEYQGTSSGNTIYF

d_gene: TRBD2
v_gene: TRBV4-3
abundance: once
j_gene: TRBJ2-5
CDR3nt: TGCGCCAGCAGCCAAGCCCAGGCCGGGACTAGCGGGAGATTCCGGGGGGAGACCCAGTACTTC
CDR3aa: CASSQAQAGTSGRFRGETQYF

d_gene: TRBD1
v_gene: TRBV4-1
abundance: few
j_gene: TRBJ1-6
CDR3nt: TGCGCCAGCAGCCAAGGACAGGGGAGTAATTCACCCCTCCACTTT
CDR3aa: CASSQGQGSNSPLHF

d_gene: -
v_gene: TRBV12-5
abundance: -
j_gene: TRBJ2-7
CDR3nt: TGTGCTAGTGGTTTGGCCCCCCTGGGTAGCGGCTCCTACGAGCAGTACTTC
CDR3aa: CASGLAPLGSGSYEQYF

d_gene: TRBD2
v_gene: TRBV5-1
abundance: -
j_gene: TRBJ2-2
CDR3nt: TGCGCCAGCAGCTTTTCAGCGGGAGGCACCGGGGAGCTGTTTTTT
CDR3aa: CASSFSAGGTGELFF

d_gene: -
v_gene: TRBV7-9
abundance: once
j_gene: TRBJ1-1
CDR3nt: TGTGCCAGCAGCCTGACCCGGGGGGGGCATCGCACTGAAGCTTTCTTT
CDR3aa: CASSLTRGGHRTEAFF

d_gene: -
v_gene: TRBV6-5
abundance: -
j_gene: TRBJ1-2
CDR3nt: TGTGCCAGCAGTTACTCGGGAGGGCGGGAAGGCTACACCTTC
CDR3aa: CASSYSGGREGYTF

d_gene: TRBD1
v_gene: TRBV28
abundance: -
j_gene: TRBJ1-1
CDR3nt: TGTGCCAGCAGTACCAGGGGGCAGGGGAGCACTGAAGCTTTCTTT
CDR3aa: CASSTRGQGSTEAFF

d_gene: -
v_gene: TRBV2
abundance: few
j_gene: TRBJ1-2
CDR3nt: TGTGCCAGCAGTGACGGTTCTTCGTGGAGCCTCTATGGCTACACCTTC
CDR3aa: CASSDGSSWSLYGYTF

d_gene: -
v_gene: TRBV30
abundance: -
j_gene: TRBJ1-1
CDR3nt: TGTGCCTGGAGTGTCCCTGGGTTAGCAGAGAACACTGAAGCTTTCTTT
CDR3aa: CAWSVPGLAENTEAFF

d_gene: -
v_gene: TRBV6-4
abundance: -
j_gene: TRBJ1-6
CDR3nt: TGTGCCAGCAGTGACTCGACCCAGGGTCCGTATAATTCACCCCTCCACTTT
CDR3aa: CASSDSTQGPYNSPLHF

d_gene: TRBD2
v_gene: TRBV13
abundance: -
j_gene: TRBJ2-4
CDR3nt: TGTGCCAGCAGCCAGCGGGAGGGGACCAAAAACATTCAGTACTTC
CDR3aa: CASSQREGTKNIQYF

d_gene: -
v_gene: TRBV5-1
abundance: -
j_gene: TRBJ2-4
CDR3nt: TGCGCCAGCAGGGCTGGGGGGGCCTTTGCCAAAAACATTCAGTACTTC
CDR3aa: CASRAGGAFAKNIQYF

d_gene: -
v_gene: TRBV5-8
abundance: -
j_gene: TRBJ2-5
CDR3nt: TGTGCCAGCAGCTTGAAGAGGGAGACCCAGTACTTC
CDR3aa: CASSLKRETQYF

d_gene: -
v_gene: TRBV9
abundance: -
j_gene: TRBJ2-7
CDR3nt: TGTGCCAGCAGCGTAGACGGTCAGGTTCCCCCCTACGAGCAGTACTTC
CDR3aa: CASSVDGQVPPYEQYF

d_gene: TRBD2
v_gene: TRBV5-1
abundance: -
j_gene: TRBJ2-3
CDR3nt: TGCGCCAGCAGCTCCCCTTGGCTAGCGGGGGGGCCAGATACGCAGTATTTT
CDR3aa: CASSSPWLAGGPDTQYF

d_gene: -
v_gene: TRBV5-1
abundance: -
j_gene: TRBJ2-7
CDR3nt: TGCGCCAGCAGCTCGCGGGACCAACTGACGGAGCAGTACTTC
CDR3aa: CASSSRDQLTEQYF

d_gene: -
v_gene: TRBV27
abundance: -
j_gene: TRBJ1-1
CDR3nt: TGTGCCAGCAGTTTATCGGCAGGTCCAAGAAACATGAACACTGAAGCTTTCTTT
CDR3aa: CASSLSAGPRNMNTEAFF

d_gene: TRBD2
v_gene: TRBV30
abundance: -
j_gene: TRBJ2-3
CDR3nt: TGTGCCTGGAGTGCTAGCGGGGGGCCAAGCACAGATACGCAGTATTTT
CDR3aa: CAWSASGGPSTDTQYF

d_gene: -
v_gene: TRBV7-9
abundance: -
j_gene: TRBJ2-7
CDR3nt: TGTGCCAGCAGCTTTTCGGACGAGCAGTACTTC
CDR3aa: CASSFSDEQYF

d_gene: -
v_gene: TRBV11-2
abundance: -
j_gene: TRBJ2-7
CDR3nt: TGTGCCAGCAGTCGGGGAGTTGGTTACGAGCAGTACTTC
CDR3aa: CASSRGVGYEQYF

d_gene: TRBD1
v_gene: TRBV9
abundance: once
j_gene: TRBJ2-7
CDR3nt: TGTGCCAGCAGCGTGGGCCGGGACAGGACCTACGAGCAGTACTTC
CDR3aa: CASSVGRDRTYEQYF

d_gene: -
v_gene: TRBV6-6
abundance: -
j_gene: TRBJ1-1
CDR3nt: TGTGCCAGCAGCCACGCCAGGAACACTGAAGCTTTCTTT
CDR3aa: CASSHARNTEAFF

d_gene: TRBD1
v_gene: TRBV5-1
abundance: -
j_gene: TRBJ1-6
CDR3nt: TGCGCCAGCAGCCTAGGGAGACAGGGCTCCCATAATTCACCCCTCCACTTT
CDR3aa: CASSLGRQGSHNSPLHF

d_gene: -
v_gene: TRBV19
abundance: -
j_gene: TRBJ1-1
CDR3nt: TGTGCCAGTAGTGGGCCCCGTTCCGCACAAGCTTTCTTT
CDR3aa: CASSGPRSAQAFF

d_gene: TRBD1
v_gene: TRBV19
abundance: -
j_gene: TRBJ2-1
CDR3nt: TGTGCCAGTAGTATAGTCCGGGACAGCTCCTACAATGAGCAGTTCTTC
CDR3aa: CASSIVRDSSYNEQFF

d_gene: TRBD1
v_gene: TRBV6-5
abundance: -
j_gene: TRBJ2-7
CDR3nt: TGTGCCAGCAGCGCGGGGGACAGGGCGAGCTACGAGCAGTACTTC
CDR3aa: CASSAGDRASYEQYF

d_gene: TRBD1
v_gene: TRBV27
abundance: -
j_gene: TRBJ2-7
CDR3nt: TGTGCCAGCAGTATAACGGGACAGGGGGTAATCTACGAGCAGTACTTC
CDR3aa: CASSITGQGVIYEQYF

d_gene: -
v_gene: TRBV5-8
abundance: -
j_gene: TRBJ1-2
CDR3nt: TGTGCCAGCAGCTTGGAACCGGTTGCCTATGGCTACACCTTC
CDR3aa: CASSLEPVAYGYTF

d_gene: -
v_gene: TRBV7-2
abundance: -
j_gene: TRBJ2-5
CDR3nt: TGTGCCAGCAGCGGCGACATGCCCCAAGAGACCCAGTACTTC
CDR3aa: CASSGDMPQETQYF

d_gene: -
v_gene: TRBV11-2
abundance: -
j_gene: TRBJ2-1
CDR3nt: TGTGCCAGCAGCGAACTGTCGGGACTGGACTACAATGAGCAGTTCTTC
CDR3aa: CASSELSGLDYNEQFF

d_gene: TRBD1
v_gene: TRBV28
abundance: -
j_gene: TRBJ1-1
CDR3nt: TGTGCCAGCACAAGGACAGGGGGCACTGAAGCTTTCTTT
CDR3aa: CASTRTGGTEAFF

d_gene: -
v_gene: TRBV7-9
abundance: -
j_gene: TRBJ2-5
CDR3nt: TGTGCCAGCAGCTCCCCAGGGGTTCTGAAAGAGACCCAGTACTTC
CDR3aa: CASSSPGVLKETQYF

d_gene: -
v_gene: TRBV28
abundance: -
j_gene: TRBJ1-2
CDR3nt: TGTGCCAGCAGCAAGGAGGGCGCGGTGGGGCACTATGGCTACACCTTC
CDR3aa: CASSKEGAVGHYGYTF

d_gene: TRBD1
v_gene: TRBV29-1
abundance: -
j_gene: TRBJ1-6
CDR3nt: TGCAGCGTTGCGACAGGGTATAATTCCCCCCTCCACTTT
CDR3aa: CSVATGYNSPLHF

d_gene: TRBD1
v_gene: TRBV4-3
abundance: -
j_gene: TRBJ1-2
CDR3nt: TGCGCCAGCAGCCCTGGACAGGTCACCAACTATGGCTACACCTTC
CDR3aa: CASSPGQVTNYGYTF

d_gene: TRBD2
v_gene: TRBV4-1
abundance: -
j_gene: TRBJ2-1
CDR3nt: TGCGCCAGCAGCCAAGATCTTAGCGGGGGAGACAATGAGCAGTTCTTC
CDR3aa: CASSQDLSGGDNEQFF

d_gene: -
v_gene: TRBV21-1
abundance: -
j_gene: TRBJ2-7
CDR3nt: TGTGCCAGCAGCGCGCCACCAGGTTTACCCTTCGAGCAGTACTTC
CDR3aa: CASSAPPGLPFEQYF

d_gene: TRBD2
v_gene: TRBV11-2
abundance: -
j_gene: TRBJ2-4
CDR3nt: TGTGCCAGCAGCTTAGATCTAGCGGGGAAAAACATTCAGTACTTC
CDR3aa: CASSLDLAGKNIQYF